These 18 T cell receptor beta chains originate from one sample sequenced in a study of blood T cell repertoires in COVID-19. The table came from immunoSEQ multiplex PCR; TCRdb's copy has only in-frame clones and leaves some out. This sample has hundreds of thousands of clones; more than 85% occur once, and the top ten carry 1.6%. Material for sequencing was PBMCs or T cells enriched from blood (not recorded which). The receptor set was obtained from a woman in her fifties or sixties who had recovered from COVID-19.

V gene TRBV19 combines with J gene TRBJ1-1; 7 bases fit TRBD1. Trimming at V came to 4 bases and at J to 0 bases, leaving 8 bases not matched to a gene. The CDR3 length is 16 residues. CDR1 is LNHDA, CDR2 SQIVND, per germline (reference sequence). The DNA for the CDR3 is TGTGCCAGTAGTACCAACAGGGGACCCATGAACACTGAAGCTTTCTTT. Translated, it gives CASSTNRGPMNTEAFF. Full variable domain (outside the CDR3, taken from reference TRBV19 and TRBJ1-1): DGGITQSPKYLFRKEGQNVTLSCEQNLNHDAMYWYRQDPGQGLRLIYYSQIVNDFQKGDIAEGYSVSREKKESFPLTVTSAQKNPTAFYLCASSTNRGPMNTEAFFGQGTRLTVV.

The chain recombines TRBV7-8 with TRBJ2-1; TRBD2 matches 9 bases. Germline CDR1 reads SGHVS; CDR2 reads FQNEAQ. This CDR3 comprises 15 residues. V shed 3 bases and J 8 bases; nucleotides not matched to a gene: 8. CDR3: CASSFGGRAGDEQFF. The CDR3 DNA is TGTGCCAGCAGCTTCGGCGGGAGGGCCGGAGATGAGCAGTTCTTC.

The CDR3, as DNA: TGTGCCACCAGAGGACAGGGTACTTCACCCCTCCACTTT. Its translation: CATRGQGTSPLHF. The V call is TRBV10-3, the J call TRBJ1-6; 8 nucleotides align to TRBD1. Germline CDR1 ENHRY, CDR2 SYGVKD. The trim removed 10 bases at V and 9 bases at J, leaving 8 bases unmatched. The CDR3 sequence is 13 residues long.

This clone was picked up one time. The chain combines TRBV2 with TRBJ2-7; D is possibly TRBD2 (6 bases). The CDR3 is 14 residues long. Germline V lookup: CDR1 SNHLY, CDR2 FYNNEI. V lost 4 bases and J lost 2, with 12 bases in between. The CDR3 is CASSVGGGAYEQYF. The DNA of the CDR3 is TGTGCCAGCAGTGTGGGGGGTGGAGCCTACGAGCAGTACTTC.

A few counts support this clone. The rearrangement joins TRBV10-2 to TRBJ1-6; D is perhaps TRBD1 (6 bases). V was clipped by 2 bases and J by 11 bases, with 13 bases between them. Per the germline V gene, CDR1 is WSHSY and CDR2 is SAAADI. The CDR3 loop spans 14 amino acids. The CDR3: CASSEGGLRTPLHF. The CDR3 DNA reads TGCGCCAGCAGTGAGGGGGGCCTAAGAACACCCCTCCACTTT.

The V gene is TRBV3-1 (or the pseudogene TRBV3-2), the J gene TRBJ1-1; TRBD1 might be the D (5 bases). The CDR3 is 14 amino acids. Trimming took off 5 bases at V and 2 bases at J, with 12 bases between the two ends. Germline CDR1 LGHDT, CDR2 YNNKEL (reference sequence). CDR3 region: CASSTQGVNTEAFF. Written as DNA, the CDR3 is TGTGCCAGCAGCACCCAAGGGGTCAACACTGAAGCTTTCTTT.

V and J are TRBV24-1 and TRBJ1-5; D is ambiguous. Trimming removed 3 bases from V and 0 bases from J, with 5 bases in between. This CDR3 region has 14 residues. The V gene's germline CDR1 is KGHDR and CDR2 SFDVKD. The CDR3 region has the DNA TGTGCCACCAGTGATGTATATAGCAATCAGCCCCAGCATTTT. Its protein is CATSDVYSNQPQHF.

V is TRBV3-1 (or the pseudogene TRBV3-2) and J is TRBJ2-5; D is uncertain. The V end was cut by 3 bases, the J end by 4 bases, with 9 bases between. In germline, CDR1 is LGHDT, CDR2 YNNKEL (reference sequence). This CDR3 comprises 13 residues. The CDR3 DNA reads TGTGCCAGCAGCCAGTTGCGCGTAGAGACCCAGTACTTC. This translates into CASSQLRVETQYF.

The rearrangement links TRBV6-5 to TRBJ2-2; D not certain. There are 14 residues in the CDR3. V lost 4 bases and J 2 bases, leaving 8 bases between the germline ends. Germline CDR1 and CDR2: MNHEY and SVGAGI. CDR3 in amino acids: CASSLNYNTGELFF. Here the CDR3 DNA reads TGTGCCAGCAGTTTGAACTACAACACCGGGGAGCTGTTTTTT.

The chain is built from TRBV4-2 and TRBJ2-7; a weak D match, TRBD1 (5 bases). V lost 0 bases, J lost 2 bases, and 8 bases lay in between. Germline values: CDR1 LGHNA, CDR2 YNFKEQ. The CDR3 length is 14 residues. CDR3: CASSQEFRAYEQYF. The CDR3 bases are TGTGCCAGCAGCCAAGAATTCAGGGCCTACGAGCAGTACTTC.

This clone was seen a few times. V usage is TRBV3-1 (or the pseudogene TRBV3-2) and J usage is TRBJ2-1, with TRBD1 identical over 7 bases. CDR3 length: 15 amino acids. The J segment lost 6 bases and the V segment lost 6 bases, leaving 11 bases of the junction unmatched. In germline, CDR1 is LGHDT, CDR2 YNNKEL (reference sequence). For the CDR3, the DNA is TGTGCCAGCAGGCCACAGGGACAGTTCGCCAATGAGCAGTTCTTC. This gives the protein CASRPQGQFANEQFF.

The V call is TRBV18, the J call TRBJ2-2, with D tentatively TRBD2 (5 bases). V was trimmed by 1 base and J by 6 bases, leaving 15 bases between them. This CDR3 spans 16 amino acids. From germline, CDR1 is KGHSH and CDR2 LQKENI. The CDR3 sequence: CASSPLMGSDPGELFF. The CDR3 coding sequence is TGTGCCAGCTCACCACTTATGGGTAGCGACCCCGGGGAGCTGTTTTTT.

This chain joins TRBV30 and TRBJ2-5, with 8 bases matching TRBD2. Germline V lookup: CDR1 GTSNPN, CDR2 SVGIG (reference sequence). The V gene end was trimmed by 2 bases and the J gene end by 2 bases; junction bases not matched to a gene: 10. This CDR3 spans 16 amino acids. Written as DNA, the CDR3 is TGTGCCTGGAGTCCCCAGCCTAGCGGGCCACAAGAGACCCAGTACTTC. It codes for CAWSPQPSGPQETQYF. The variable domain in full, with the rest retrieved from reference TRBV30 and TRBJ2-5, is SQTIHQWPATLVQPVGSPLSLECTVEGTSNPNLYWYRQAAGRGLQLLFYSVGIGQISSEVPQNLSASRPQDRQFILSSKKLLLSDSGFYLCAWSPQPSGPQETQYFGPGTRLLVL.

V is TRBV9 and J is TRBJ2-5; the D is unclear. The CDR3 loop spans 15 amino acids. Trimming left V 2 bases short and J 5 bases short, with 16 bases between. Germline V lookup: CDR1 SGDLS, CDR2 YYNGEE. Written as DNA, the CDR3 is TGTGCCAGCAGCGTTACCGGCGACAAACCGGAGACCCAGTACTTC. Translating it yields CASSVTGDKPETQYF.

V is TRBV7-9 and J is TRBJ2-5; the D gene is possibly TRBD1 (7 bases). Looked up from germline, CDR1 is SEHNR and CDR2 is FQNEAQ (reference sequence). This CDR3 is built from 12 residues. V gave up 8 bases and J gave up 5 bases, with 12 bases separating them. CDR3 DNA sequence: TGTGCCAGCTCCGCAGGGGGGGAGACCCAGTACTTC. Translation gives CASSAGGETQYF.

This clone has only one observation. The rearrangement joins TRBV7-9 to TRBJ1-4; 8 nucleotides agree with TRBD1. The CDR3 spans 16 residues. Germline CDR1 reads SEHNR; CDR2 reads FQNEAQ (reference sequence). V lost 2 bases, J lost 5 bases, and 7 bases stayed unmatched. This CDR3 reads CASSLRERTGNEKLFF. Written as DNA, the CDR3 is TGTGCCAGCAGCTTAAGGGAAAGGACAGGGAATGAAAAACTGTTTTTT.

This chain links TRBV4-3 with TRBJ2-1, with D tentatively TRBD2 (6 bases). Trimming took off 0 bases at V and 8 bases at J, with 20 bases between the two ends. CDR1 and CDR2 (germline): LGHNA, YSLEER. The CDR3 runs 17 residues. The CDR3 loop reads CASSQETAGTPQDEQFF. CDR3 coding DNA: TGCGCCAGCAGCCAAGAAACGGCCGGGACTCCTCAGGATGAGCAGTTCTTC.

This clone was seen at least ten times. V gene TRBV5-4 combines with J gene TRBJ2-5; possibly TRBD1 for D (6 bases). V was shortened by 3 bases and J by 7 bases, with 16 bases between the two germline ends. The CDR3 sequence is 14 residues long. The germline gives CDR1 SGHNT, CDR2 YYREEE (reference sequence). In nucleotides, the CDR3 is TGTGCCAGCAGCTCGGGACACTCCACAGGGACCCAGTACTTC. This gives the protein CASSSGHSTGTQYF.